This T cell receptor (beta chain) comes out of a study of CD8+CD57+ T cells in acquired aplastic anemia. The wider study: Isolated CD4+ and CD8+ cells, once sorted, yielded DNA averaging 3.2 ug.

The germline V and J ends were trimmed by 7 bases and 5 bases, with 9 bases remaining between them. This CDR3 is 11 amino acids long. Individuals selected for sequencing had exhibited CD8+CD57+ cell expansion on flow cytometry. According to the study, genomic DNA was the template for TCR beta VDJ and CDR3 profiling. TCRdb analysed the reads with MiXCR anew, one entry per CDR3 protein. The repertoire includes about 200,000 distinct CDR3 sequences, approximately 60% of them detected once, and roughly 61% sits in the top ten. Material: sorted CD4+, CD8+, or CD8+CD57+ T cells (not recorded which) from PBMCs. The V and J genes are TRBV12-3 or TRBV12-4 and TRBJ2-7, with unresolved D. The receptor was isolated from a human donor with aplastic anemia. The CDR3 nucleotides are TGTGCCAGCACGTCACATGACGAGCAGTACTTC. This translates into CASTSHDEQYF.